This T cell receptor beta chain stems from a study of T cells after yellow fever vaccination. This CDR3 spans 14 amino acids. The germline V gene encodes CDR1 SGHTA and CDR2 FQGNSA. V was pared by 2 bases and J by 4 bases, with 11 bases between. TCRdb passed the 5' RACE reads through MiXCR, listing each CDR3 protein once. The sample comprises around 320,000 distinct CDR3 sequences, 9.5% to 12% of which are singletons, and about 3% rests with the top ten. In this sample, this clonotype turned up a few times. This specimen was CD4+ T cells sorted from PBMCs, taken 45 days after the yellow fever booster vaccination. This receptor was taken from a man younger than 35 who received the YFV17D yellow fever vaccine. The gene calls are TRBV7-2 and TRBJ1-2; D might be TRBD1 (6 bases). CDR3 bases: TGTGCCAGCAGCTTACAGTCAGGGGCCTATGGCTACACCTTC. Translation gives CASSLQSGAYGYTF.